The 8 T cell receptor beta chains below come from one sample, sequenced in a study of a mutant IDH1 vaccine in newly diagnosed glioma. For these receptors, no antigen is known. TCRdb keeps only in-frame clones here, not all; method: immunoSEQ multiplex PCR. The table includes around 39,000 clones, approximately 88% detected once. Time point specified: week 23, last vaccination. Each dose of the vaccine consisted of 300 ug of mutant IDH1 20-mer peptide, with topical imiquimod. Specimen: PBMCs, collected from a glioma patient whose treatment included an IDH1 peptide vaccine. Receptors were obtained from a woman aged 18-29 years with glioma. Some clones in this sample may be carry-over from other donors' samples.

V gene TRBV6-5 combines with J gene TRBJ2-2; D is ambiguous. Germline loops: CDR1 MNHEY, CDR2 SVGAGI. Deletions cut 4 bases from V and 4 bases from J, with 7 bases between. The CDR3 is 13 residues long. CDR3 in DNA: TGTGCCAGCAGTTCGGACCCCACCGGGGAGCTGTTTTTT. Translating it yields CASSSDPTGELFF.

The chain is built from TRBV11-2 and TRBJ2-7; D is uncertain. Germline V gene sequence: CDR1 SGHAT, CDR2 FQNNGV. V lost 4 bases to trimming and J lost 3 bases, with 13 bases between them. The CDR3 sequence is 14 residues long. The CDR3 DNA reads TGTGCCAGCAGCTGGATGGGGTCGAACTACGAGCAGTACTTC. Translating it yields CASSWMGSNYEQYF.

This sequence joins TRBV4-3 and TRBJ1-1; D gene unclear. This CDR3 spans 14 amino acids. Germline CDR1 reads LGHNA; CDR2 reads YSLEER. V lost 2 bases to trimming and J lost 2 bases, with 9 bases between them. The CDR3: CASSQSGLNTEAFF. In DNA, the CDR3 is TGCGCCAGCAGCCAATCAGGACTAAACACTGAAGCTTTCTTT.

J is TRBJ1-2 and V is TRBV5-6; TRBD1 is a possible D gene (6 bases). Germline CDR1 is SGHDT and CDR2 is YYEEEE. Trimming shortened V by 4 bases and J by 3 bases, and 16 bases separated the two germline ends. The CDR3 loop spans 15 amino acids. The CDR3 nucleotides are TGTGCCAGCAGCCAGCAAGAGGACAGCCACTATGGCTACACCTTC. Amino acids: CASSQQEDSHYGYTF.

The chain joins TRBV10-3 to TRBJ2-3; 10 positions agree with TRBD2. Trimming at V came to 7 bases and at J to 3 bases, leaving 1 base not matched to a gene. The CDR3 totals 13 residues. Germline lookup yields CDR1 ENHRY and CDR2 SYGVKD. This CDR3 is CAIKRGGTDTQYF. The CDR3 bases are TGTGCCATCAAGCGGGGGGGGACAGATACGCAGTATTTT.

V and J are TRBV7-6 and TRBJ2-1; 10 positions match TRBD2. The CDR3 consists of 16 residues. Germline V CDR1 and CDR2: SGHVS, FNYEAQ. V dropped 4 bases and J dropped 6; count of bases not matched to a gene: 9. This chain's CDR3 is CASSSPGGLAANEQFF. As DNA, the CDR3 is TGTGCCAGCAGCTCACCGGGTGGACTAGCGGCCAATGAGCAGTTCTTC.

The V gene is TRBV6-1, the J gene TRBJ2-2; D is unclear. V lost 4 bases to trimming and J lost 5 bases, with 8 bases between them. This CDR3 has 13 residues. Germline-derived CDR1 and CDR2 are MNHNS and SASEGT. CDR3 region: CASSGTDTGELFF. In nucleotides, the CDR3 is TGTGCCAGCAGTGGTACAGATACCGGGGAGCTGTTTTTT.

The chain couples TRBV6-5 to TRBJ2-7; the D gene is possibly TRBD2 (7 bases). The CDR3 is 13 amino acids. The germline gives CDR1 MNHEY, CDR2 SVGAGI. The V and J ends lost 2 bases and 8 bases respectively, with 13 bases between them. CDR3 bases: TGTGCCAGCAGTTACCCGGGGGGCGCCAAGCAGTACTTC. Protein sequence: CASSYPGGAKQYF.